The 29 T cell receptor beta chains below come from one sample, sequenced in a study of blood T cell repertoires in COVID-19 (dated by TCRdb to 2020 to 2022). The method behind the library was the immunoSEQ multiplex PCR assay. Imported from immuneACCESS, the table was reduced by TCRdb to in-frame sequences with V and J called. These copies leave out some clones; in studies compared against another copy, an unresolved V gene accounts for under half, and the cause of the remainder is not known. This sample holds about 120,000 clones; around 77% were observed only once. The ten largest clonotypes hold over 6.5% of the sample. The specimen sequenced was peripheral blood. All receptors come from a human donor in a cohort sampled during active COVID-19.

This chain uses TRBV5-7 with TRBJ2-1; 11 bases line up with TRBD2. TRBV5-7 belongs to the ORF category, with a function that is uncertain. The CDR3 consists of 18 residues. Trimming at V came to 4 bases and at J to 7 bases, leaving 16 bases not matched to a gene. The CDR3 reads CASSQPLAGGLLGNEQFF. CDR3 nucleotide sequence: TGTGCCAGCAGCCAGCCGCTAGCGGGAGGCCTCCTGGGTAATGAGCAGTTCTTC.

This chain links TRBV20-1 with TRBJ2-7; 10 positions agree with TRBD2. The trim removed 3 bases at V and 2 bases at J, leaving 10 bases unmatched. Per germline, CDR1 DFQATT and CDR2 SNEGSKA (reference sequence). CDR3 length equals 16 residues. The CDR3 region is CSASLALAGAPYEQYF. Written as DNA, the CDR3 is TGCAGTGCTAGTTTGGCCCTAGCGGGGGCCCCCTACGAGCAGTACTTC.

The CDR3 here is CASSKGLAGLGEQFF. The DNA for the CDR3 is TGTGCCAGCAGCAAGGGACTAGCGGGGTTGGGTGAGCAGTTCTTC. The chain carries TRBV5-6 and TRBJ2-1, with 13 bases matching TRBD2. After removal of 4 bases from V and 9 bases from J, the junction contained 7 bases not matched to a gene. CDR3 length: 15 residues. In germline, CDR1 is SGHDT, CDR2 YYEEEE.

This chain connects TRBV6-5 to TRBJ2-7, with 9 positions matching TRBD1. The CDR3 is made up of 15 amino acids. Germline V CDR1 and CDR2: MNHEY, SVGAGI. The trim removed 0 bases at V and 2 bases at J, leaving 2 bases unmatched. In DNA form, the CDR3 reads TGTGCCAGCAGTTACTCTGGACAGGGGACCTACGAGCAGTACTTC. It codes for CASSYSGQGTYEQYF.

The chain carries TRBV7-3 and TRBJ1-1; TRBD1 aligns across 7 bases. V gave up 2 bases and J gave up 5 bases; unmatched junction bases: 5. The CDR3 is made up of 14 amino acids. Germline V gene sequence: CDR1 SGHTA, CDR2 FQGTGA. The CDR3 here is CASSLAGGGTEAFF. CDR3 nucleotides: TGTGCCAGCAGCTTAGCAGGGGGTGGTACTGAAGCTTTCTTT.

The chain joins TRBV12-3 or TRBV12-4 to TRBJ1-6; 9 bases fit TRBD1. The junction had 5 bases not matched to a gene; V was cut back by 8 bases and J by 9 bases. There are 13 residues in the CDR3. CDR3 protein: CASGTGNSSPLHF. In DNA, the CDR3 is TGTGCCAGCGGGACAGGGAATAGTTCACCCCTCCACTTT.

The genes are TRBV28 and TRBJ1-5; 9 bases line up with TRBD1. The CDR3 runs to 17 residues. V lost 5 bases to trimming and J lost 0 bases; unmatched junction nucleotides: 8. Germline V gene data show CDR1 as MDHEN and CDR2 as SYDVKM. The CDR3 region has the DNA TGTGCCAGCAGTCCCCATCCGGGACAGGGTAGCAATCAGCCCCAGCATTTT. Translating it yields CASSPHPGQGSNQPQHF. Based on the CDR3 plus reference TRBV28 and TRBJ1-5, the full variable domain is DVKVTQSSRYLVKRTGEKVFLECVQDMDHENMFWYRQDPGLGLRLIYFSYDVKMKEKGDIPEGYSVSREKKERFSLILESASTNQTSMYLCASSPHPGQGSNQPQHFGDGTRLSIL.

The rearrangement uses TRBV2 and TRBJ1-5; tentatively, D is TRBD1 (6 bases). Germline loops: CDR1 SNHLY, CDR2 FYNNEI. V gave up 5 bases and J gave up 3 bases, with 14 bases separating them. CDR3 length: 15 amino acids. CDR3 protein: CASSMGAANNQPQHF. The CDR3 DNA is TGTGCCAGCAGTATGGGGGCAGCAAACAATCAGCCCCAGCATTTT.

V is TRBV2 and J is TRBJ2-7, with 10 nucleotides matching TRBD1. CDR3 length: 15 amino acids. J was trimmed by 2 bases and V by 5 bases; bases with no gene match: 6. The germline V gene has CDR1 SNHLY and CDR2 FYNNEI. CDR3 coding DNA: TGTGCCAGCAGTAAGGGGGGACAGGGGCCCTACGAGCAGTACTTC. It translates to CASSKGGQGPYEQYF.

The genes are TRBV4-1 and TRBJ2-7; 8 bases match TRBD1. CDR1 is MGHRA and CDR2 is YSYEKL in the germline V gene. V lost 4 bases, J lost 5 bases, and 7 bases stayed unmatched. This CDR3 region has 14 residues. The CDR3 sequence: CASSRVDRDHEQYF. CDR3 coding DNA: TGCGCCAGCAGCCGAGTGGACAGGGACCACGAGCAGTACTTC.

The CDR3 region is CAIRAGTGGAPGEQYF. Written as DNA, the CDR3 is TGTGCCATCAGGGCCGGGACAGGGGGCGCCCCGGGCGAGCAGTACTTC. This rearrangement joins TRBV10-3 to TRBJ2-7, with 12 bases aligning to TRBD1. CDR1 and CDR2 from the germline V gene are ENHRY and SYGVKD. This CDR3 has 16 amino acids. The V and J ends lost 6 bases and 6 bases, in that order; junction bases with no gene match: 12.

This rearrangement joins TRBV7-6 to TRBJ2-7; perhaps TRBD2 as D (5 bases). Germline CDR1 is SGHVS and CDR2 is FNYEAQ. Trimming took off 0 bases at V and 5 bases at J, with 14 bases between the two ends. The CDR3 is 15 residues long. DNA for the CDR3: TGTGCCAGCAGCTTAGCTAACGGGGTCGACCACGAGCAGTACTTC. It translates to CASSLANGVDHEQYF.

The chain links TRBV7-9 to TRBJ1-3, with 7 bases identical to TRBD1. V was pared by 5 bases and J by 2 bases, with 9 bases of the junction left unmatched. This CDR3 has 16 amino acids. Germline CDR1 reads SEHNR; CDR2 reads FQNEAQ (reference sequence). This chain's CDR3 is CASSPRTGGTGNTIYF. DNA of the CDR3: TGTGCCAGCAGCCCGAGGACAGGTGGAACTGGAAACACCATATATTTT.

J is TRBJ2-7 and V is TRBV2; perhaps TRBD1 as D (5 bases). The germline V and J ends were trimmed by 4 bases and 3 bases, with 7 bases remaining between them. The CDR3 length is 12 residues. Germline V gene lookup returns CDR1 SNHLY and CDR2 FYNNEI. In DNA form, the CDR3 reads TGTGCCAGCAGTGCAGGGCTCTACGAGCAGTACTTC. As protein: CASSAGLYEQYF.

V and J are TRBV9 and TRBJ2-3; D perhaps matches TRBD2 (7 bases). The CDR3 extends over 16 amino acids. V was pared by 0 bases and J by 5 bases, with 16 bases between. Germline V gene data show CDR1 as SGDLS and CDR2 as YYNGEE. Here the CDR3 DNA reads TGTGCCAGCAGCGTAGATGAGGGGGGGCCGGGAGATACGCAGTATTTT. Translation: CASSVDEGGPGDTQYF.

This chain uses TRBV7-2 with TRBJ2-7, with 7 bases fitting TRBD2. The CDR3 totals 15 residues. V lost 5 bases to trimming and J lost 2 bases; unmatched junction nucleotides: 9. Looked up from germline, CDR1 is SGHTA and CDR2 is FQGNSA. CDR3 sequence (DNA): TGTGCCAGCAGCCTCACGACTAGCCCGGCCTACGAGCAGTACTTC. Protein sequence: CASSLTTSPAYEQYF.

V and J are TRBV19 and TRBJ1-2, with D possibly TRBD1 on 6 matching bases. The germline gives CDR1 LNHDA, CDR2 SQIVND (reference sequence). Between the trimmed V and J ends, which lost 1 base and 5 bases, there was a span of 14 bases. The CDR3 runs to 15 residues. The CDR3 DNA is TGTGCCAGTAGTATAGCTCCAGGGGCGAGTTATGGCTACACCTTC. Its protein product is CASSIAPGASYGYTF.

Only a few counts were recorded for this clone. DNA for the CDR3: TGCGCCAGCAGCTTGGCGGGACAGCCTATCTACGAGCAGTACTTC. Encoded protein: CASSLAGQPIYEQYF. V and J are TRBV5-1 and TRBJ2-7; TRBD1 matches 7 bases. The ends lost 0 bases at V and 3 bases at J; junction bases unmatched: 6. The CDR3 runs 15 residues. Germline CDR1 SGHRS, CDR2 YFSETQ.

This rearrangement joins TRBV18 to TRBJ2-7; TRBD1 matches at 8 bases. V trimming: 1 base; J trimming: 7 bases; junction bases outside the gene matches: 6. Germline V gene lookup returns CDR1 KGHSH and CDR2 LQKENI. The CDR3 sequence is 14 residues long. CDR3 DNA sequence: TGTGCCAGCTCACCACAGGCAGGGGGCGTTGAGCAGTACTTC. Translation gives CASSPQAGGVEQYF.

The chain uses TRBV27 and TRBJ2-7; maybe TRBD2 (5 bases). The germline CDR1 and CDR2 sequences are MNHEY and SMNVEV (reference sequence). Trimming left V 3 bases short and J 1 base short, with 10 bases between. The CDR3 spans 14 residues. Here the CDR3 reads CASSFWSGSYEQYF. The CDR3 DNA reads TGTGCCAGCAGTTTCTGGAGCGGATCCTACGAGCAGTACTTC.

This clone came up a few times. This CDR3 reads CASKHTGGNQPQHF. As DNA, the CDR3 is TGTGCCAGCAAACATACAGGGGGCAATCAGCCCCAGCATTTT. The gene calls are TRBV27 and TRBJ1-5; 7 bases fit TRBD1. Germline V lookup: CDR1 MNHEY, CDR2 SMNVEV (reference sequence). The J segment lost 2 bases and the V segment lost 7 bases, leaving 5 bases of the junction unmatched. This CDR3 is built from 14 residues.

The genes are TRBV5-8 and TRBJ2-7, with 9 nucleotides matching TRBD1. Germline V gene sequence: CDR1 SGHTS, CDR2 YDEGEE. The J segment lost 1 base and the V segment lost 0 bases, leaving 11 bases of the junction unmatched. CDR3 length: 18 residues. The CDR3: CASSLGDRVAPPSYEQYF. In nucleotides, the CDR3 is TGTGCCAGCAGCTTGGGGGACAGGGTTGCCCCACCTTCCTACGAGCAGTACTTC.

This chain joins TRBV3-1 (or the pseudogene TRBV3-2) and TRBJ1-6; TRBD1 agrees at 10 bases. V dropped 7 bases and J dropped 5; count of bases not matched to a gene: 5. Germline values: CDR1 LGHDT, CDR2 YNNKEL (reference sequence). The CDR3 runs to 15 residues. The CDR3 coding sequence is TGTGCCAGCAAAATGGGACAGGGGAATAATTCACCCCTCCACTTT. Translation: CASKMGQGNNSPLHF.

The chain carries TRBV30 and TRBJ1-1, with 7 bases that match TRBD1. Per germline, CDR1 GTSNPN and CDR2 SVGIG (reference sequence). The junction had 5 bases not matched to a gene; V was cut back by 5 bases and J by 2 bases. CDR3 length: 13 residues. CDR3 nucleotides: TGTGCCTGGTCCGGGGACAGTAACACTGAAGCTTTCTTT. This translates into CAWSGDSNTEAFF.

The chain couples TRBV24-1 to TRBJ1-1, with 10 bases aligning to TRBD1. The trim removed 10 bases at V and 8 bases at J, leaving 9 bases unmatched. This CDR3 comprises 13 residues. Germline CDR1 is KGHDR and CDR2 is SFDVKD. Written as DNA, the CDR3 is TGTGCCACTCGGACAGGGGGTAGGGTCGAAGCTTTCTTT. This translates into CATRTGGRVEAFF.

The gene calls are TRBV5-1 and TRBJ1-5; a weak D match, TRBD1 (6 bases). CDR3 size: 13 residues. Germline V lookup: CDR1 SGHRS, CDR2 YFSETQ. Trimming stripped 4 bases from V and 5 bases from J, with 10 bases between. CDR3 sequence: CASSQDSHQPQHF. The CDR3 DNA is TGCGCCAGCAGCCAGGACAGCCATCAGCCCCAGCATTTT.

V and J are TRBV19 and TRBJ1-6; possibly TRBD1 for D (6 bases). The ends were cut back, 4 bases at V and 6 bases at J, with 13 bases in the middle. Germline CDR1 reads LNHDA; CDR2 reads SQIVND (reference sequence). The CDR3 has 15 amino acids. CDR3 in amino acids: CASSTLTGFNSPLHF. The CDR3 DNA reads as TGTGCCAGTAGTACCCTGACAGGTTTTAATTCACCCCTCCACTTT. The full variable domain, completed using reference TRBV19 and TRBJ1-6, is DGGITQSPKYLFRKEGQNVTLSCEQNLNHDAMYWYRQDPGQGLRLIYYSQIVNDFQKGDIAEGYSVSREKKESFPLTVTSAQKNPTAFYLCASSTLTGFNSPLHFGNGTRLTVT.

This clone was seen a single time. The chain carries TRBV6-5 and TRBJ2-3, with D possibly matching TRBD2 (5 bases). Between the trimmed V and J ends, which lost 6 bases and 0 bases, there was a span of 10 bases. CDR1 is MNHEY, CDR2 SVGAGI, per germline. The CDR3 length is 14 residues. CDR3 protein: CASRRSGSTDTQYF. The CDR3 nucleotides are TGTGCCAGCAGGAGGTCGGGAAGCACAGATACGCAGTATTTT.

In nucleotides, the CDR3 is TGTGCCAGCAGCTTATACGGGGATGAAAAACTGTTTTTT. Translating gives CASSLYGDEKLFF. This chain connects TRBV7-9 to TRBJ1-4, with D unresolved. From germline, CDR1 is SEHNR and CDR2 FQNEAQ (reference sequence). This CDR3 region has 13 residues. Trimming cost V 2 bases and J 6 bases, with 7 bases left between them.